This TCR beta chain was sequenced during a study of glioma-infiltrating T cells (dated by TCRdb to 2016 to 2017). Regarding the research as a whole: TCR alpha- and beta-chain repertoires were sequenced from glioma tissue, non-neoplastic brain tissue and matched peripheral blood mononuclear cells. Each tissue-infiltrating repertoire was compared with the same patient's peripheral blood repertoire to measure divergence between tissue and blood T-cell populations. The paired cohort comprised three low-grade glioma patients, about eight primary glioblastoma patients and three non-glioma patients contributing non-neoplastic brain tissue. Summary of the overall study and its limitations: Group comparisons rested on small numbers: three non-neoplastic, three low-grade glioma and under ten glioblastoma patients. Very few CDR3 sequences were shared between tissue and blood, attributed to high CDR3 diversity and limited sampling. In non-neoplastic patients, VJ-independent divergence between tissue and blood fell below expectation, whereas in all gliomas, and especially in low-grade gliomas, the divergence rose above expectation.

To note about this clonotype: Its antigen target is currently unknown. A much larger clone is a single base away; this may be a read error.

The cysteine opens and the phenylalanine closes a CDR3 of 14 amino acids. CDR3 DNA only is kept here, 42 bases in frame from base 1. From the germline V gene (reference sequence), CDR1 is LNHDA and CDR2 is SQIVND. The iRepertoire nested amplicon-rescue multiplex PCR (arm-PCR) platform was used to amplify TCR alpha and beta CDR3 regions from RNA. One-step reverse transcription and amplification used about 95-450 ng of tissue mRNA or PBMC total RNA as input. After bead purification, a secondary multiplex PCR added Illumina adapters, and libraries were gel-purified between 200 and 400 bp. Libraries carried internal 6-nucleotide barcodes used for demultiplexing. Libraries were sequenced on an Illumina MiSeq with 2x220 or 2x250 nucleotide paired-end reads. The paper's data handling went like this. Paired reads were merged using FLASH 1.2.11 and were aligned to the GRCh37 human genome using BWA-MEM, after which TRA and TRB reads were extracted. For V and J assignment, an IMGT-derived reference of cassette sequences and CDR3 motifs that included pseudogenes was used. Reads were translated in three frames, and productive CDR3s were defined by a C…FGXG motif without stop codons. A clonotype was defined as a unique combination of a V-J cassette pair and a CDR3 amino acid sequence. Reads were filtered by Hamming distance, thresholded by each sample's sequence error rate in mapped regions. TCRdb trimmed the raw reads at Q25, called clones with MiXCR and kept productive beta chains. Records with the same CDR3 protein are collapsed into one entry carrying the most frequent genes and DNA. TCRdb, not the authors, supplied the V and J calls. A total of approximately 100,000 distinct CDR3 sequences appear in this sample, 20% to 30% of them only once. The top ten clones comprise just under 35% of the sample.

The TCR sequence derives from a human donor with low-grade glioma or glioblastoma, undergoing nonglioma brain surgery, or in good health (not recorded which). The source material was glioma tissue, nonneoplastic brain tissue, or PBMCs (not recorded which). The rearranged chain carries TRBV19 and TRBJ2-1, with TRBD2 perhaps the D gene, on 6 matching bases. The CDR3 amino acid sequence is: CANSVAGSYNEQFF. The base sequence is TGTGCCAATAGTGTTGCGGGGTCCTACAATGAGCAGTTCTTC. This CDR3, with the reference TRBV19 and TRBJ2-1 proteins standing in past its ends, gives the full variable domain DGGITQSPKYLFRKEGQNVTLSCEQNLNHDAMYWYRQDPGQGLRLIYYSQIVNDFQKGDIAEGYSVSREKKESFPLTVTSAQKNPTAFYLCANSVAGSYNEQFFGPGTRLTVL.